This T cell receptor beta chain was documented in a study of cytomegalovirus exposure and HLA in healthy donors. Study context: Per a later analysis, the roughly 640 first-cohort and approximately 120 validation repertoires shared one platform.

Clones were read by immunoSEQ multiplex PCR, and TCRdb kept only the in-frame ones, dropping some. There are 66,000 or so clones in the sample; 97% occur only once, and around 1.5% lies in the top ten. Concerning this clone itself: No antigen is known for it.

Study results and caveats: Rarity held for most TCR sequences, but there were some public TCRs that occurred in many donors. Later, an analysis found that TCR clusters from the first cohort tended to co-occur in the roughly 110 validation repertoires.

The V gene's germline CDR1 is SGHDN and CDR2 FVKESK. CDR3 length: 15 residues. Trimming stripped 5 bases from V and 2 bases from J, with 15 bases between. This clonotype was sampled from a young woman in good health and CMV-seropositive. The genes are TRBV14 and TRBJ1-1; D ambiguous. Sequenced material: PBMCs. Here the CDR3 DNA reads TGTGCCAGCAGCAGCGGTTTTGGGGAAAACACTGAAGCTTTCTTT. It encodes CASSSGFGENTEAFF.